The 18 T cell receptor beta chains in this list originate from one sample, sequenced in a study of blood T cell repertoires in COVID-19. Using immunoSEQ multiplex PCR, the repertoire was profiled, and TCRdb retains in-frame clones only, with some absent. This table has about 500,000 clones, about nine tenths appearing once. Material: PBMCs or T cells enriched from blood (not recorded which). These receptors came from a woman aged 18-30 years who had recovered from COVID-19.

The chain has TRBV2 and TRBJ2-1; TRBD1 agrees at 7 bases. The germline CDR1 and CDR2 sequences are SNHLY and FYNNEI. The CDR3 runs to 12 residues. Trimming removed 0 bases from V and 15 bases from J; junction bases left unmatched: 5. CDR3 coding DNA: TGTGCCAGCAGTGAAGCGTATCCAGGGGGGTTCTTC. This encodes CASSEAYPGGFF.

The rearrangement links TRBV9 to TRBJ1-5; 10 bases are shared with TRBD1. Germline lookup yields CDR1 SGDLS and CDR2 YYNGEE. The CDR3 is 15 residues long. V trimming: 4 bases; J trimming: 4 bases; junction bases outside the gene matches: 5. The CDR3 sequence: CASSPGTGENQPQHF. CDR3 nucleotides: TGTGCCAGCAGCCCGGGGACAGGGGAGAATCAGCCCCAGCATTTT.

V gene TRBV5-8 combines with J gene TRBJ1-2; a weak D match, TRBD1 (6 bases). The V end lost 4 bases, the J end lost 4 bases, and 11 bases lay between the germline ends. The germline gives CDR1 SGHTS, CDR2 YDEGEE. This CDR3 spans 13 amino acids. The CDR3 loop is CASSGRQAYGYTF. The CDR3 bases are TGTGCCAGCAGCGGACGACAGGCCTATGGCTACACCTTC.

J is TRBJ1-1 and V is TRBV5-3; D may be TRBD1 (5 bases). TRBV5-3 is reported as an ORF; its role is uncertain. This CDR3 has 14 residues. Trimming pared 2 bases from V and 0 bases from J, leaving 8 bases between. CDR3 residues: CARSLRGMNTEAFF. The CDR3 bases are TGTGCCAGAAGCTTAAGGGGAATGAACACTGAAGCTTTCTTT.

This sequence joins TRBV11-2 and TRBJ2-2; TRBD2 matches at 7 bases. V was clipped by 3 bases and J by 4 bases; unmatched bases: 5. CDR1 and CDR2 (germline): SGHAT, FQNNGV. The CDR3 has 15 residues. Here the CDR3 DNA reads TGTGCCAGCAGCTTGGGACTAAAGTCCACCGGGGAGCTGTTTTTT. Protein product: CASSLGLKSTGELFF.

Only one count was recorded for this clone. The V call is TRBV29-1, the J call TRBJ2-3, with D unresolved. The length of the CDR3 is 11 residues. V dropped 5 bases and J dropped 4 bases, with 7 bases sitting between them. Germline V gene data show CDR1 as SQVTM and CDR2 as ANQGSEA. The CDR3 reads CSVSTADTQYF. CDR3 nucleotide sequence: TGCAGCGTTAGTACAGCAGATACGCAGTATTTT.

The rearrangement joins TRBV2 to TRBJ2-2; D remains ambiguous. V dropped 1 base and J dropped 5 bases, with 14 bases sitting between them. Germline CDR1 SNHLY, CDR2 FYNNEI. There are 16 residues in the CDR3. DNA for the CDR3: TGTGCCAGCAGTGAAGAGTCGGTATTGATAACCGGGGAGCTGTTTTTT. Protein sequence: CASSEESVLITGELFF.

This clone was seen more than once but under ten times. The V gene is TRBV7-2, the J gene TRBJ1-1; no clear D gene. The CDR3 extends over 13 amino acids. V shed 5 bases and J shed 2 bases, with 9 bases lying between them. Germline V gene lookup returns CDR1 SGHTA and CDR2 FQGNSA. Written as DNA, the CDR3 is TGTGCCAGCAGCCCCCGGGGAAACACTGAAGCTTTCTTT. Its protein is CASSPRGNTEAFF.

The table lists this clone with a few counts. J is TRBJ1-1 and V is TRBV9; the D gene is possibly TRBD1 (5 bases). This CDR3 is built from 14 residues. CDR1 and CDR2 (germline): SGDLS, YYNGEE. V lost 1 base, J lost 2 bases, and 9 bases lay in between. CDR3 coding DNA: TGTGCCAGCAGCGTATCAGGGTTAAACACTGAAGCTTTCTTT. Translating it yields CASSVSGLNTEAFF.

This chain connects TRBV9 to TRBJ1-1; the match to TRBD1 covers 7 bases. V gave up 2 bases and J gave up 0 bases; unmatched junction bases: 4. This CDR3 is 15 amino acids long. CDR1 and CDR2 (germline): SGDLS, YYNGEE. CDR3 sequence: CASSVMGQMNTEAFF. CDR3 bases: TGTGCCAGCAGCGTGATGGGACAGATGAACACTGAAGCTTTCTTT.

In DNA, the CDR3 is TGTGCCTGGAGGCATCACGCTACAGGGATGAACGGGGAGCTGTTTTTT. This gives the protein CAWRHHATGMNGELFF. This rearrangement joins TRBV30 to TRBJ2-2; the D gene is possibly TRBD1 (6 bases). Germline V gene data show CDR1 as GTSNPN and CDR2 as SVGIG (reference sequence). The CDR3 has 16 amino acids. V was trimmed by 3 bases and J by 7 bases, leaving 21 bases between them.

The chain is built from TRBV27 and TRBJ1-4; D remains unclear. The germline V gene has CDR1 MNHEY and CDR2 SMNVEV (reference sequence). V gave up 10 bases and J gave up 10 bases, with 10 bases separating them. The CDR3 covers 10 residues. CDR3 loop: CATLPGKLFF. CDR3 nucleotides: TGTGCCACCCTACCAGGAAAACTGTTTTTT.

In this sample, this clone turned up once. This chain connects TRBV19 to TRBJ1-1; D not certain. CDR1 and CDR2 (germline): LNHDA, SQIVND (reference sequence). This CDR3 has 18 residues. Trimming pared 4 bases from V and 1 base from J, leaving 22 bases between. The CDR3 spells CASSTPGGEGTENTEAFF. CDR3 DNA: TGTGCCAGTAGTACCCCTGGTGGCGAGGGAACGGAGAACACTGAAGCTTTCTTT.

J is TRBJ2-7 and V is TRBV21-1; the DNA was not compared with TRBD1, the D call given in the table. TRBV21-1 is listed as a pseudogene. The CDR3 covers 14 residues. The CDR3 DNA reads TGTGCCAGCAGCACTCGGAGGGGGCCTTACGAGCAGTACTTC. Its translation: CASSTRRGPYEQYF.

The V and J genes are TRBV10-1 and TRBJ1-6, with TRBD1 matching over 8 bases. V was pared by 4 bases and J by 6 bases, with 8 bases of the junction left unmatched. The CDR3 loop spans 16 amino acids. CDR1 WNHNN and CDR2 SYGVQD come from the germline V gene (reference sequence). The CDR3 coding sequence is TGCGCCAGCAGTGCATCAGGGGGCGAGGGTAATTCACCCCTCCACTTT. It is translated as CASSASGGEGNSPLHF.

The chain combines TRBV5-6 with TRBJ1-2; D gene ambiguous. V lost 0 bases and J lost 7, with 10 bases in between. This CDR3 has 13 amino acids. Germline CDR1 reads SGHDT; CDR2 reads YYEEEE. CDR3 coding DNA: TGTGCCAGCAGCTTGGGAAGGGAGGCTGGCTACACCTTC. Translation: CASSLGREAGYTF.

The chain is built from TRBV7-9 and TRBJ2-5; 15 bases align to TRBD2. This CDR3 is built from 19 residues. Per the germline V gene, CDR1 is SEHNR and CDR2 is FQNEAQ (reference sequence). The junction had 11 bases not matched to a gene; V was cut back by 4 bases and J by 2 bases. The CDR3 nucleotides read TGTGCCAGCAGCTCCCCTCGTGGGACTAGCGGGGGGACGCAAGAGACCCAGTACTTC. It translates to CASSSPRGTSGGTQETQYF. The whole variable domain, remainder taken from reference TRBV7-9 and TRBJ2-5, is DTGVSQNPRHKITKRGQNVTFRCDPISEHNRLYWYRQTLGQGPEFLTYFQNEAQLEKSRLLSDRFSAERPKGSFSTLEIQRTEQGDSAMYLCASSSPRGTSGGTQETQYFGPGTRLLVL.

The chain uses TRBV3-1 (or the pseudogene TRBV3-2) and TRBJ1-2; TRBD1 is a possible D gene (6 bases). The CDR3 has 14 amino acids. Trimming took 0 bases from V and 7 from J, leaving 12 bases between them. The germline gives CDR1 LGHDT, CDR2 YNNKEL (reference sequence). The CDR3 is CASSQEPGEGGYTF. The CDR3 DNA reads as TGTGCCAGCAGCCAAGAACCAGGGGAAGGTGGCTACACCTTC.